These 12 T cell receptor beta chains were sequenced from one sample in a study of shared clonotypes between healthy human individuals. Using immunoSEQ multiplex PCR, the repertoire was profiled, and TCRdb retains in-frame clones only, with some absent. The data show hundreds of thousands of clones, around 72% seen once. The specimen sequenced was memory CD4+ T cells sorted from blood. Subset: CD45RA-negative fraction. The origin of the receptors is a woman in her 30s in good health.

This chain joins TRBV2 and TRBJ1-5; 8 positions agree with TRBD1. Per germline, CDR1 SNHLY and CDR2 FYNNEI. The CDR3 has 17 residues. Trimming at V came to 3 bases and at J to 6 bases, leaving 13 bases not matched to a gene. The chain's CDR3 is CASSDIPGGSFGQPQHF. DNA of the CDR3: TGTGCCAGCAGTGATATCCCAGGGGGCTCCTTTGGTCAGCCCCAGCATTTT.

V usage is TRBV4-1 and J usage is TRBJ2-1; 7 positions match TRBD2. CDR1 and CDR2 (germline): MGHRA, YSYEKL. V dropped 0 bases and J dropped 0; count of bases not matched to a gene: 8. This CDR3 has 18 residues. The CDR3 region has the DNA TGCGCCAGCAGCCAAGATCGGGGACTAAGCCGCTCCTACAATGAGCAGTTCTTC. This encodes CASSQDRGLSRSYNEQFF.

The V gene is TRBV2, the J gene TRBJ2-3; 9 nucleotides agree with TRBD2. Germline V gene sequence: CDR1 SNHLY, CDR2 FYNNEI. The CDR3 has 15 amino acids. The junction had 6 bases not matched to a gene; V was cut back by 6 bases and J by 2 bases. In nucleotides, the CDR3 is TGTGCCAGCAGGCAGCTAGCGGGGCTCACAGATACGCAGTATTTT. Translated: CASRQLAGLTDTQYF. Together with reference TRBV2 and TRBJ2-3, the CDR3 gives the full variable domain: EPEVTQTPSHQVTQMGQEVILRCVPISNHLYFYWYRQILGQKVEFLVSFYNNEISEKSEIFDDQFSVERPDGSNFTLKIRSTKLEDSAMYFCASRQLAGLTDTQYFGPGTRLTVL.

The chain is built from TRBV6-1 and TRBJ2-3; D could derive from TRBD1 or TRBD2 (5 bases each). Germline V gives CDR1 MNHNS, CDR2 SASEGT. CDR3 length: 14 amino acids. V dropped 6 bases and J dropped 4 bases, with 14 bases sitting between them. CDR3 residues: CASSFGRGADTQYF. The CDR3 coding sequence is TGTGCCAGCAGCTTCGGTAGGGGAGCAGATACGCAGTATTTT.

This clone has a single count. The chain combines TRBV28 with TRBJ2-2, with D tentatively TRBD2 (5 bases). The CDR3 contains 16 residues. The V and J ends lost 2 bases and 1 base respectively, with 11 bases between them. From germline, CDR1 is MDHEN and CDR2 SYDVKM. In DNA form, the CDR3 reads TGTGCCAGCAGTTTAGTTCTGGGAGTGAACACCGGGGAGCTGTTTTTT. Its translation: CASSLVLGVNTGELFF.

This clone occurred a few times. The CDR3 DNA reads as TGTGCCAGCAGCTCTTCCGGGGGGCCCAGCTCCTACAATGAGCAGTTCTTC. Its protein is CASSSSGGPSSYNEQFF. The chain couples TRBV7-8 to TRBJ2-1; maybe TRBD2 (7 bases). The CDR3 totals 17 residues. V was clipped by 4 bases and J by 0 bases, with 16 bases between them. Germline V gene sequence: CDR1 SGHVS, CDR2 FQNEAQ.

The CDR3 sequence: CASTPVRGQANNEQFF. For the CDR3, the DNA is TGTGCCAGCACCCCGGTCCGAGGACAGGCAAACAATGAGCAGTTCTTC. V and J are TRBV28 and TRBJ2-1; 7 nucleotides agree with TRBD1. This CDR3 region has 16 residues. The germline V gene has CDR1 MDHEN and CDR2 SYDVKM. J was trimmed by 5 bases and V by 7 bases; bases with no gene match: 14.

The V and J genes are TRBV12-2 and TRBJ1-5. TRBV12-2 has pseudogene status. This CDR3 contains 16 residues. CDR3: CASRLAETGRDQPQHF. The CDR3 DNA reads TGTGCAAGTCGCTTAGCTGAGACAGGGAGGGATCAGCCCCAGCATTTT.

V is TRBV5-1 and J is TRBJ1-4, with D maybe TRBD1 (5 bases). The CDR3 is made up of 13 amino acids. V was cut by 5 bases and J by 4 bases, with 9 bases left in between. The germline V gene encodes CDR1 SGHRS and CDR2 YFSETQ. CDR3 in DNA: TGCGCCAGCAGGGGGCTCCTTAATGAAAAACTGTTTTTT. The encoded protein is CASRGLLNEKLFF.

The rearrangement joins TRBV19 to TRBJ1-1; D is undetermined. There are 12 residues in the CDR3. V shed 10 bases and J shed 1 base, with 10 bases lying between them. Germline values: CDR1 LNHDA, CDR2 SQIVND (reference sequence). Here the CDR3 DNA reads TGTGCCACCAGCCGCCAGAACACTGAAGCTTTCTTT. It translates to CATSRQNTEAFF.

A single count supports this clone. The V gene is TRBV28, the J gene TRBJ2-7; maybe TRBD2 (6 bases). V shed 6 bases and J shed 3 bases, with 18 bases lying between them. This CDR3 has 15 residues. Germline lookup yields CDR1 MDHEN and CDR2 SYDVKM. The CDR3 protein is CASSHGGGTNYEQYF. The CDR3 DNA reads as TGTGCCAGCAGCCACGGAGGCGGGACGAACTACGAGCAGTACTTC.

The count of this clone is one. Other DNA sequences from this sample encode an identical CDR3 as well. The chain combines TRBV9 with TRBJ1-3, with D maybe TRBD1 (5 bases). Trimming left V 3 bases short and J 1 base short, with 8 bases between. Germline-derived CDR1 and CDR2 are SGDLS and YYNGEE. The CDR3 totals 14 residues. The CDR3 loop is CASSGQGSGNTIYF. CDR3 nucleotides: TGTGCCAGCAGCGGGCAGGGTTCTGGAAACACCATATATTTT.